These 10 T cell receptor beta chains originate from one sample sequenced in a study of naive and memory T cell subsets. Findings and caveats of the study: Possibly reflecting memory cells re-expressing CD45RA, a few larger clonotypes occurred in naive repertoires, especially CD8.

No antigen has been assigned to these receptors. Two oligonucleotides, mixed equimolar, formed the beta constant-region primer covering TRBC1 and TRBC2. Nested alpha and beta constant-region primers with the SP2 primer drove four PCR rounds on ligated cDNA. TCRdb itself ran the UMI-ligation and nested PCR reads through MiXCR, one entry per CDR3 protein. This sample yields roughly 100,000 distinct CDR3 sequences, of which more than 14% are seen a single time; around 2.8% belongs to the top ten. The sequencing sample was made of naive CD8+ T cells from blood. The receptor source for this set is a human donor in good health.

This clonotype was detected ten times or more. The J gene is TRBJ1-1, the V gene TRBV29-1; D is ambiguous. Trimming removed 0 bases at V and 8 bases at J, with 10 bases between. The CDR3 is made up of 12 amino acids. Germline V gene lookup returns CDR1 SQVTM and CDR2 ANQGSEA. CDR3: CSVEDGPWEAFF. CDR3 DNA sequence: TGCAGCGTTGAAGATGGTCCGTGGGAAGCTTTCTTT.

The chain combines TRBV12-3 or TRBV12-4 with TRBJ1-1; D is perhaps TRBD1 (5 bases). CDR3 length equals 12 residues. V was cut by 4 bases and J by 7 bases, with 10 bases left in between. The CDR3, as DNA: TGTGCCAGCAGTTACCAGGGAGTTGAAGCTTTCTTT. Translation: CASSYQGVEAFF.

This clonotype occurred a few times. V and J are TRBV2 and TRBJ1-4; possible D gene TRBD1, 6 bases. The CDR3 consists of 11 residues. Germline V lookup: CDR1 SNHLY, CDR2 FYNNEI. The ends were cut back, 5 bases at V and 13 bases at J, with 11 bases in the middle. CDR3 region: CASSPGVSLFF. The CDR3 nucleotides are TGTGCCAGCAGTCCAGGGGTATCACTGTTTTTT.

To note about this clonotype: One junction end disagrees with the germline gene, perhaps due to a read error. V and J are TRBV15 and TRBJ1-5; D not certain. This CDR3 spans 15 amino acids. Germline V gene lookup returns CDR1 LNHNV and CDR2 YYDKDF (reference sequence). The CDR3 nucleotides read TGTGCCACCAGCCGAAACTCGGTTAGCAATCGGCCCCAGCATTTT. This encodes CATSRNSVSNRPQHF.

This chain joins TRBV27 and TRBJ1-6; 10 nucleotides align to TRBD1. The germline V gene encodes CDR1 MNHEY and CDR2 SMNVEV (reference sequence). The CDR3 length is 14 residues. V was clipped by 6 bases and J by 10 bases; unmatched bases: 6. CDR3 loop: CASSPDRGESPLHF. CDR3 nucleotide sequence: TGTGCCAGCAGCCCGGACAGGGGGGAATCACCCCTCCACTTT.

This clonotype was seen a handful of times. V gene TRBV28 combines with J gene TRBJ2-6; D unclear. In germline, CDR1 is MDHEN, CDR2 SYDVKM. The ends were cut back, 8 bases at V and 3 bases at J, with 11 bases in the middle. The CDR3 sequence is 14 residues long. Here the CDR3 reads CASSYLRGANVLTF. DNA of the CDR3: TGTGCCAGCTCGTACCTCCGTGGGGCCAACGTCCTGACTTTC.

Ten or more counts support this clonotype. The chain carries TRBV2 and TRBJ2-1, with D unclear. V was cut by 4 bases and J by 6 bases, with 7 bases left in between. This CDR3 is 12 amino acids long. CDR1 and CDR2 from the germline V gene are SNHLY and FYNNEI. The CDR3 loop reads CASSVPGNEQFF. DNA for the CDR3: TGTGCCAGCAGTGTACCCGGCAATGAGCAGTTCTTC.

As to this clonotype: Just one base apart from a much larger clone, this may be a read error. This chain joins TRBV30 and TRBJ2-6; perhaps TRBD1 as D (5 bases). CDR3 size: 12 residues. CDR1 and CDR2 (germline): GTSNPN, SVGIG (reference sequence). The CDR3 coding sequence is TGTGCCTGGCTGACTGGGGCCAACGTCCTGAATTTC. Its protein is CAWLTGANVLNF. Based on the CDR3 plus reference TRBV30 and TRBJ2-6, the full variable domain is SQTIHQWPATLVQPVGSPLSLECTVEGTSNPNLYWYRQAAGRGLQLLFYSVGIGQISSEVPQNLSASRPQDRQFILSSKKLLLSDSGFYLCAWLTGANVLNFGAGSRLTVL.

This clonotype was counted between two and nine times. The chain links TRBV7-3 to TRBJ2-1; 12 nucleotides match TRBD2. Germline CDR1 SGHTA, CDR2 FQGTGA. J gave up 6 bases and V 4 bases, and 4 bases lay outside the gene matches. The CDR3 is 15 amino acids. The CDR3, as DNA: TGTGCCAGCAGCTCGCTAGCGGGAGGGGTCAATGAGCAGTTCTTC. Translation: CASSSLAGGVNEQFF.

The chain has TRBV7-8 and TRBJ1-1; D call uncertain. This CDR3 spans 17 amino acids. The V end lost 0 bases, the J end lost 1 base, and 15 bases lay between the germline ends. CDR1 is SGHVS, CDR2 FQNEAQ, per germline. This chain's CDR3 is CASSLAPSGWENTEAFF. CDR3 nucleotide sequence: TGTGCCAGCAGCTTAGCCCCATCCGGATGGGAGAACACTGAAGCTTTCTTT.